This T cell receptor (beta chain) stems from a study of blood T cell repertoires in COVID-19. As for the study in general: Italy, Spain and the United States were the sources of the convalescent and acute COVID-19 samples.

Authors' analysis steps: Reference gene primer amplification gave estimated nucleated cell counts. TCRdb's table, derived via immunoSEQ multiplex PCR, lists solely in-frame clones and lacks some. Clonal size and the V and J genes are those of that table, whereas D and trimming came from the DNA. The profile shows approximately 150,000 clones, 81% of them singletons. The CDR3 contains 14 residues. Germline V CDR1 and CDR2: SGHTA, FQGNSA. The V end lost 1 base, the J end lost 0 bases, and 4 bases lay between the germline ends. The chain employs TRBV7-2 and TRBJ1-3; D gene uncertain. Material: peripheral blood. This TCR came from a man aged 55 to 70 with active or convalescent COVID-19. The CDR3 DNA sequence: TGTGCCAGCAGCTTAGGGAGCTCTGGAAACACCATATATTTT. Its translation: CASSLGSSGNTIYF.